Listed below are T cell receptor beta chains from one sample, sequenced in a study of CXCR3-negative and CXCR3-positive naive CD8 T cells. Reanalyzing the 5' RACE reads, TCRdb keeps one entry per CDR3 protein, without DNA. Reported are around 90,000 distinct CDR3 sequences; the ten largest clones contain roughly 1.1%. Sequenced: naive CXCR3- CD8+ T cells from blood. All receptors derive from a human donor in good health. Some clones in this sample may be carry-over from other donors' samples. Each CDR3 is given with its conserved first and last residue.

V	J	CDR3
TRBV7-6	TRBJ2-2	CAAGTMNTGELFF
TRBV2	TRBJ2-3	CASSWTSGGTDTQYF
TRBV28	TRBJ2-5	CASSSLRQGGRETQYF
TRBV5-1	TRBJ2-2	CASSLAQNTGELFF
TRBV5-1	TRBJ1-2	CASSDPGQGVPGYTF
TRBV29-1	TRBJ1-1	CSVTDLNTEAFF
TRBV19	TRBJ2-1	CASSNGEYNEQFF
TRBV7-6	TRBJ2-7	CASSYMTGGEQYF
TRBV12-3/TRBV12-4	TRBJ2-1	CASSPGTDNEQFF
TRBV6-4	TRBJ2-1	CASSWGLAGSNEQFF
TRBV27	TRBJ1-1	CASSPRTGLTEAFF
TRBV13	TRBJ1-1	CASSAPSGSNTEAFF
TRBV7-2	TRBJ2-3	CASSGTQPFADTQYF
TRBV5-5	TRBJ2-3	CASSLGASSAVTQYF
TRBV3-1	TRBJ2-5	CASSPRSAGQETQYF
TRBV6-2/TRBV6-3	TRBJ2-1	CASTRGANEQFF
TRBV15	TRBJ1-5	CAAKGGELGQPQHF
TRBV11-2	TRBJ2-1	CASSAQNREGFEQFF
TRBV29-1	TRBJ2-7	CSVEVVGAYEQYF
TRBV6-5	TRBJ2-5	CASSSGGPLQETQYF
TRBV6-2/TRBV6-3	TRBJ2-1	CASRGPGELYGNEQFF
TRBV20-1	TRBJ2-5	CSARDLTSGRAFQETQYF
TRBV7-9	TRBJ2-1	CASSSGLAGVYEQFF
TRBV12-3/TRBV12-4	TRBJ1-2	CATSRPSWAETTNYGYTF
TRBV5-6	TRBJ2-7	CASSFPTPGTGGSKPYEQYF
TRBV6-2/TRBV6-3	TRBJ1-1	CASGPSGNTEAFF
TRBV7-2	TRBJ2-2	CASSLAGGSGELFF
TRBV2	TRBJ1-3	CASRPPNRFSPISGNTIYF
TRBV10-3	TRBJ1-3	CAISESLISGNTIYF
TRBV7-9	TRBJ2-4	CASSPASDENIQYF
TRBV6-5	TRBJ2-1	CASSYTGGGNNEQFF
TRBV13	TRBJ2-7	CASSLERLKGGMYEQYF
TRBV7-3	TRBJ2-1	CASSPGTGRRRDNEQFF
TRBV7-9	TRBJ2-5	CASSNWDSKETQYF
TRBV5-5	TRBJ1-1	CASSLDGGTEAFF
TRBV6-6	TRBJ2-3	CAGQGAFTDTQYF
TRBV7-2	TRBJ1-2	CASTSRVGFHNYGYTF
TRBV11-2	TRBJ1-1	CASSLVGVDTEAFF
TRBV28	TRBJ2-7	CASSFRDRGYEQYF
TRBV5-1	TRBJ2-7	CASSPLTVDDEQYF
TRBV20-1	TRBJ2-7	CSAREGFEQYF
TRBV2	TRBJ2-2	CASMYSSNTGELFF
TRBV7-9	TRBJ2-7	CASSPRDRAYEQYF
TRBV7-9	TRBJ2-1	CASSLAGDYNEQFF
TRBV29-1	TRBJ2-7	CSVEGRGSYEQYF
TRBV29-1	TRBJ1-2	CSVPSGQSRGGYTF
TRBV12-3/TRBV12-4	TRBJ2-5	CASSSGQGGPQETQYF
TRBV7-7	TRBJ1-1	CASSLEPDTEAFF
TRBV3-1	TRBJ2-7	CASSPRLEEQYF
TRBV7-9	TRBJ1-1	CASSHSGGEAFF
TRBV29-1	TRBJ2-7	CSVAGQGFYEQYF
TRBV12-3/TRBV12-4	TRBJ2-1	CASSFWGNEQFF
TRBV5-1	TRBJ2-7	CASSAHTSGSIYEQYF
TRBV6-6	TRBJ2-7	CASSYWTDGDEQYF
TRBV5-5	TRBJ2-1	CASSPKDGEQFF
TRBV4-1	TRBJ2-5	CASSQSDYQETQYF
TRBV14	TRBJ2-1	CASSPPEGNEQFF
TRBV7-6	TRBJ2-2	CASSLVTGRNTGELFF
TRBV9	TRBJ2-7	CASSDDRTLISYEQYF
TRBV29-1	TRBJ2-1	CSVELPIRGFSYNEQFF